A selection of T cell receptor beta chains follows, all from one sample in a study of PD-1 blockade in classical Hodgkin lymphoma. The table came from immunoSEQ multiplex PCR; TCRdb's copy has only in-frame clones and leaves some out. The sample contains 31,000 or so clones, 65% to 80% of which appear only once. Specimen: peripheral blood mononuclear cells (PBMCs), collected before the fourth cycle of nivolumab. These receptors were taken from a human donor with classical Hodgkin lymphoma. Both conserved end residues are part of each CDR3. Fields, in order: D gene, clone size, V gene, J gene, CDR3 protein, CDR3 DNA. D genes are given only for firm matches. Only some rows state a clone size, as once, few, many or a class for expanded clones.

d_call: TRBD1; clone_size: few; v_call: TRBV10-3; j_call: TRBJ2-5; cdr3_aa: CAISATGEQETQYF; cdr3_nt: TGTGCCATCAGTGCGACAGGGGAGCAAGAGACCCAGTACTTC
d_call: .; clone_size: .; v_call: TRBV27; j_call: TRBJ1-4; cdr3_aa: CASSLRGEKLFF; cdr3_nt: TGTGCCAGCAGTTTACGGGGGGAAAAACTGTTTTTT
d_call: .; clone_size: .; v_call: TRBV30; j_call: TRBJ2-7; cdr3_aa: CAWSPITYEQYF; cdr3_nt: TGTGCCTGGAGTCCGATCACCTACGAGCAGTACTTC
d_call: .; clone_size: .; v_call: TRBV4-2; j_call: TRBJ2-1; cdr3_aa: CASSQDFAGALSHEQFF; cdr3_nt: TGTGCCAGCAGCCAAGATTTCGCGGGGGCCTTATCCCATGAGCAGTTCTTC
d_call: .; clone_size: few; v_call: TRBV30; j_call: TRBJ1-1; cdr3_aa: CAWSKGGYTEAFF; cdr3_nt: TGTGCCTGGAGCAAGGGGGGATACACTGAAGCTTTCTTT
d_call: .; clone_size: few; v_call: TRBV9; j_call: TRBJ1-2; cdr3_aa: CASSGDRGYYGYTF; cdr3_nt: TGTGCCAGCAGCGGCGACCGGGGGTACTATGGCTACACCTTC
d_call: .; clone_size: few; v_call: TRBV30; j_call: TRBJ2-1; cdr3_aa: CAWGLAYNEQFF; cdr3_nt: TGTGCCTGGGGACTCGCCTACAATGAGCAGTTCTTC
d_call: .; clone_size: .; v_call: TRBV30; j_call: TRBJ1-3; cdr3_aa: CAWRTGYGASHSGNTIYF; cdr3_nt: TGTGCCTGGAGGACAGGTTACGGGGCAAGCCACTCTGGAAACACCATATATTTT
d_call: TRBD2; clone_size: .; v_call: TRBV18; j_call: TRBJ2-3; cdr3_aa: CASSVLAGEVADTQYF; cdr3_nt: TGTGCCAGCTCCGTCCTAGCGGGAGAGGTGGCAGATACGCAGTATTTT
d_call: TRBD2; clone_size: .; v_call: TRBV13; j_call: TRBJ2-7; cdr3_aa: CASSALAEQYF; cdr3_nt: TGTGCCAGCAGCGCACTAGCGGAGCAGTACTTC
d_call: .; clone_size: few; v_call: TRBV4-1; j_call: TRBJ2-1; cdr3_aa: CASSQEDYYNEQFF; cdr3_nt: TGCGCCAGCAGCCAGGAAGACTACTACAATGAGCAGTTCTTC
d_call: TRBD2; clone_size: .; v_call: TRBV28; j_call: TRBJ2-7; cdr3_aa: CASSLGLAGGSEQYF; cdr3_nt: TGTGCCAGCAGTTTAGGACTAGCGGGAGGAAGCGAGCAGTACTTC
d_call: .; clone_size: .; v_call: TRBV27; j_call: TRBJ1-1; cdr3_aa: CASSFTTRGPTEAFF; cdr3_nt: TGTGCCAGCAGTTTTACTACCAGGGGACCCACTGAAGCTTTCTTT
d_call: .; clone_size: .; v_call: TRBV11-2; j_call: TRBJ2-3; cdr3_aa: CASSGGARTDTQYF; cdr3_nt: TGTGCCAGCAGCGGGGGGGCCCGCACAGATACGCAGTATTTT
d_call: TRBD1; clone_size: .; v_call: TRBV7-9; j_call: TRBJ2-3; cdr3_aa: CASSTWQGATTDTQYF; cdr3_nt: TGTGCCAGCAGCACCTGGCAGGGGGCGACCACAGATACGCAGTATTTT
d_call: .; clone_size: .; v_call: TRBV7-9; j_call: TRBJ2-1; cdr3_aa: CASSETSGSYNEQFF; cdr3_nt: TGTGCCAGCAGCGAAACCAGCGGTTCCTACAATGAGCAGTTCTTC
d_call: .; clone_size: .; v_call: TRBV6-5; j_call: TRBJ2-1; cdr3_aa: CASSYSIVRSDEQFF; cdr3_nt: TGTGCCAGCAGTTACTCGATTGTCCGGTCGGATGAGCAGTTCTTC
d_call: TRBD1; clone_size: .; v_call: TRBV2; j_call: TRBJ1-2; cdr3_aa: CASSSDRGFSGYTF; cdr3_nt: TGTGCCAGCAGCTCAGACAGGGGTTTCTCTGGCTACACCTTC
d_call: .; clone_size: few; v_call: TRBV4-1; j_call: TRBJ1-2; cdr3_aa: CASSLDSALTGYTF; cdr3_nt: TGCGCCAGCAGCCTGGATTCCGCCCTCACAGGCTACACCTTC
d_call: .; clone_size: .; v_call: TRBV28; j_call: TRBJ2-6; cdr3_aa: CASSFSSQESSGANVLTF; cdr3_nt: TGTGCCAGCAGTTTTAGTTCGCAGGAAAGCTCTGGGGCCAACGTCCTGACTTTC
d_call: .; clone_size: .; v_call: TRBV5-6; j_call: TRBJ2-7; cdr3_aa: CASSEGPEYEQYF; cdr3_nt: TGTGCCAGCAGCGAAGGACCGGAGTACGAGCAGTACTTC
d_call: .; clone_size: .; v_call: TRBV30; j_call: TRBJ1-1; cdr3_aa: CAWSKGRLNTEAFF; cdr3_nt: TGTGCCTGGAGTAAAGGACGGTTGAACACTGAAGCTTTCTTT
d_call: TRBD2; clone_size: .; v_call: TRBV5-6; j_call: TRBJ2-1; cdr3_aa: CASSLAGGFNEQFF; cdr3_nt: TGTGCCAGCAGCTTAGCGGGGGGGTTCAATGAGCAGTTCTTC
d_call: TRBD1; clone_size: .; v_call: TRBV15; j_call: TRBJ2-7; cdr3_aa: CATSSGTGLFEQYF; cdr3_nt: TGTGCCACCAGCAGCGGGACAGGGTTGTTCGAGCAGTACTTC
d_call: .; clone_size: once; v_call: TRBV7-6; j_call: TRBJ2-4; cdr3_aa: CASSLGQEGRNIQYF; cdr3_nt: TGTGCCAGCAGCTTAGGTCAGGAAGGGAGAAACATTCAGTACTTC
d_call: .; clone_size: .; v_call: TRBV5-5; j_call: TRBJ1-5; cdr3_aa: CASSKLDQPQHF; cdr3_nt: TGTGCCAGCAGCAAACTAGATCAGCCCCAGCATTTT
d_call: .; clone_size: medium-sized; v_call: TRBV4-1; j_call: TRBJ1-4; cdr3_aa: CASSGTDEKLFF; cdr3_nt: TGCGCCAGCAGTGGGACGGATGAAAAACTGTTTTTT
d_call: TRBD2; clone_size: .; v_call: TRBV28; j_call: TRBJ2-3; cdr3_aa: CASSSGTSGRGGTQYF; cdr3_nt: TGTGCCAGCAGTAGTGGGACTAGCGGGAGAGGGGGTACGCAGTATTTT
d_call: .; clone_size: .; v_call: TRBV11-2; j_call: TRBJ1-5; cdr3_aa: CASSLSGTENQPQHF; cdr3_nt: TGTGCCAGCAGCTTAAGCGGGACCGAGAATCAGCCCCAGCATTTT
d_call: .; clone_size: few; v_call: TRBV27; j_call: TRBJ1-5; cdr3_aa: CASSLWFKGQPQHF; cdr3_nt: TGTGCCAGCAGTTTATGGTTTAAAGGGCAGCCCCAGCATTTT
d_call: .; clone_size: .; v_call: TRBV9; j_call: TRBJ2-5; cdr3_aa: CASSVSRDYRETQYF; cdr3_nt: TGTGCCAGCAGCGTGAGCAGGGATTACCGAGAGACCCAGTACTTC
d_call: .; clone_size: .; v_call: TRBV9; j_call: TRBJ2-7; cdr3_aa: CASSVAGDYEQYF; cdr3_nt: TGTGCCAGCAGCGTAGCTGGTGACTACGAGCAGTACTTC
d_call: .; clone_size: .; v_call: TRBV19; j_call: TRBJ1-5; cdr3_aa: CASSQTGGSQPQHF; cdr3_nt: TGTGCCAGTAGCCAGACAGGAGGAAGTCAGCCCCAGCATTTT
d_call: .; clone_size: .; v_call: TRBV6-5; j_call: TRBJ1-1; cdr3_aa: CASRHRDEAFF; cdr3_nt: TGTGCCAGCAGACACAGGGATGAAGCTTTCTTT